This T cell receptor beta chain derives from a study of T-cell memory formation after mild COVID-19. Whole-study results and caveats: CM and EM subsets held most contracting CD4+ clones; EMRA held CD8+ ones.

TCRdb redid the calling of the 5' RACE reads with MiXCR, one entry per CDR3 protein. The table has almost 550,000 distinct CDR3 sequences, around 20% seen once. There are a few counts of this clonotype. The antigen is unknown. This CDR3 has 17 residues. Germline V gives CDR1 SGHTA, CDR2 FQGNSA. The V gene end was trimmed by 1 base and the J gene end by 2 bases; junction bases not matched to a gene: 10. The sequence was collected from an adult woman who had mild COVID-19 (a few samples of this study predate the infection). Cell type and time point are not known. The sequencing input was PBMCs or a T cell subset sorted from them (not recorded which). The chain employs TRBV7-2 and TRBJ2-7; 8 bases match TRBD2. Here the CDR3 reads CASSLGLAGYSPYEQYF. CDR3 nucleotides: TGTGCCAGCAGCTTAGGGCTAGCGGGCTACAGCCCCTACGAGCAGTACTTC.